This entry lists 23 T cell receptor beta chains sequenced from one sample in a study of monozygotic twins with inflammatory bowel disease. From its re-call of the 5' RACE reads, TCRdb lists each CDR3 protein once, without DNA. In all, the sample yields about 99,000 distinct CDR3 sequences. Sample: blood. These receptors all come from a human donor with ulcerative colitis or Crohn's disease, or a healthy co-twin of an affected twin (not recorded which).

V is TRBV12-3 or TRBV12-4 and J is TRBJ2-2; TCRdb lists TRBD1, though no DNA is available to test this call. This CDR3 has 13 residues. CDR3 protein: CASGQGYTGELFF.

The chain carries TRBV5-4 and TRBJ2-2; TCRdb selects TRBD1, and the lack of DNA leaves this call unchecked. The CDR3 consists of 15 residues. Germline loops: CDR1 SGHNT, CDR2 YYREEE (reference sequence). The CDR3 is CASSSGQGNTGELFF. Using reference TRBV5-4 and TRBJ2-2 for the parts outside the CDR3, the full variable domain is ETGVTQSPTHLIKTRGQQVTLRCSSQSGHNTVSWYQQALGQGPQFIFQYYREEENGRGNFPPRFSGLQFPNYSSELNVNALELDDSALYLCASSSGQGNTGELFFGEGSRLTVL.

This chain connects TRBV18 to TRBJ2-3; the TRBD2 assignment by TCRdb is unverifiable without DNA. There are 15 residues in the CDR3. Germline V gene lookup returns CDR1 KGHSH and CDR2 LQKENI. The CDR3 loop reads CASSPLSGRTDTQYF.

The V gene is TRBV19, the J gene TRBJ1-5; TCRdb lists TRBD1, though no DNA is available to test this call. Germline V lookup: CDR1 LNHDA, CDR2 SQIVND (reference sequence). The CDR3 has 19 amino acids. This CDR3 is CASTEIGTGGGFGNQPQHF.

The V gene is TRBV2, the J gene TRBJ1-2; TCRdb's D gene call, TRBD1, goes unchecked for lack of DNA. This CDR3 contains 13 residues. The V gene's germline CDR1 is SNHLY and CDR2 FYNNEI. The CDR3: CASGAGANYGYTF.

The chain recombines TRBV5-6 with TRBJ1-1. This CDR3 is built from 14 residues. CDR1 is SGHDT and CDR2 is YYEEEE in the germline V gene. CDR3 amino acids: CASSLYGGDTEAFF.

The J gene is TRBJ1-1, the V gene TRBV25-1. From germline, CDR1 is MGHDK and CDR2 SYGVNS. The CDR3 runs 13 residues. The CDR3 here is CASSEWGGGPAFF.

The chain has TRBV28 and TRBJ2-3; TCRdb lists TRBD2, though no DNA is available to test this call. CDR1 is MDHEN, CDR2 SYDVKM, per germline. The CDR3 contains 18 residues. CDR3 protein: CASSPPLAGGVGTDTQYF.

V usage is TRBV12-3 or TRBV12-4 and J usage is TRBJ2-7; the TRBD1 assignment by TCRdb is unverifiable without DNA. This CDR3 region has 14 residues. CDR3 amino acids: CATSPGQGNYEQYF.

The chain recombines TRBV12-3 or TRBV12-4 with TRBJ2-6; the D gene TCRdb calls, TRBD1, cannot be checked with no DNA. The CDR3 is 15 residues long. CDR3 sequence reads: CASTPGVPGANVLTF.

The chain couples TRBV7-2 to TRBJ1-4; TCRdb's assignment of TRBD1 cannot be checked, as there is no DNA. This CDR3 has 15 amino acids. In germline, CDR1 is SGHTA, CDR2 FQGNSA. The CDR3 reads CASSPIKRGKEKLFF.

This chain links TRBV12-3 or TRBV12-4 with TRBJ2-1; there is no DNA to check the TCRdb D call of TRBD1. CDR3 length equals 13 residues. This CDR3 is CASRAGAHYEQFF.

This rearrangement joins TRBV5-6 to TRBJ2-2. Germline V gene sequence: CDR1 SGHDT, CDR2 YYEEEE. The CDR3 is 14 residues long. The CDR3 protein is CASILARNTGELFF.

This chain joins TRBV27 and TRBJ2-6. This CDR3 comprises 14 residues. The germline CDR1 and CDR2 sequences are MNHEY and SMNVEV (reference sequence). This CDR3 is CASSSRTGANVLTF.

CDR3 protein: CASSPLTTGTYEQYF. J is TRBJ2-7 and V is TRBV7-2; TCRdb selects TRBD1, and the lack of DNA leaves this call unchecked. CDR1 and CDR2 from the germline V gene are SGHTA and FQGNSA. This CDR3 region has 15 residues.

This rearrangement joins TRBV19 to TRBJ2-6. CDR3 length: 14 amino acids. Germline lookup yields CDR1 LNHDA and CDR2 SQIVND (reference sequence). This CDR3 is CASSPVAGANVLTF.

V gene TRBV12-3 or TRBV12-4 combines with J gene TRBJ1-3; TCRdb selects TRBD1, and the lack of DNA leaves this call unchecked. There are 15 residues in the CDR3. The chain's CDR3 is CASSFASTGGNTIYF.

The V call is TRBV7-9, the J call TRBJ2-5; TCRdb lists TRBD2, though no DNA is available to test this call. The V gene's germline CDR1 is SEHNR and CDR2 FQNEAQ (reference sequence). The CDR3 is 14 residues long. CDR3: CASSLSEGKETQYF.

The rearrangement joins TRBV6-5 to TRBJ2-3; as DNA is missing, the TRBD2 call by TCRdb cannot be tested. CDR1 and CDR2 (germline): MNHEY, SVGAGI. This CDR3 is 14 amino acids long. CDR3 residues: CASSYGTWGDTQYF.

The V gene is TRBV20-1, the J gene TRBJ2-5; TCRdb returns TRBD1, unconfirmable since there is no DNA. Germline V lookup: CDR1 DFQATT, CDR2 SNEGSKA (reference sequence). This CDR3 region has 15 residues. The CDR3 loop is CSARIQGSFAETQYF.

The chain recombines TRBV28 with TRBJ1-4. Looked up from germline, CDR1 is MDHEN and CDR2 is SYDVKM. CDR3 size: 14 residues. The CDR3 reads CASSLSWGNEKLFF.

The chain recombines TRBV4-1 with TRBJ2-1; TCRdb's D gene call, TRBD2, goes unchecked for lack of DNA. The CDR3 is 17 residues long. Germline loops: CDR1 MGHRA, CDR2 YSYEKL. CDR3 sequence: CASSQGGGPTSYNEQFF.

The V call is TRBV5-1, the J call TRBJ2-7; the TCRdb D gene call, TRBD2, has no DNA to confirm it. The CDR3 length is 15 residues. The germline V gene encodes CDR1 SGHRS and CDR2 YFSETQ. CDR3 region: CASSRLAGVEYEQYF. The entire variable domain, with the rest obtained from reference TRBV5-1 and TRBJ2-7, is as follows: KAGVTQTPRYLIKTRGQQVTLSCSPISGHRSVSWYQQTPGQGLQFLFEYFSETQRNKGNFPGRFSGRQFSNSRSEMNVSTLELGDSALYLCASSRLAGVEYEQYFGPGTRLTVT.